The 7 T cell receptor beta chains below were found in one sample sequenced in a study of T-cell reconstitution after alpha-beta-depleted transplantation in children. Preparation of the TCRbeta library involved a method that used unique molecular identifiers. MiXCR, run by TCRdb on the PCR reads, gives a single entry per CDR3 protein. The sample carries almost 250,000 distinct CDR3 sequences, 25% recorded once. The sample consisted of PBMCs, taken before TCRalphabeta/CD19-depleted stem cell transplant. Every receptor here comes from a girl aged 2 to 9 with Fanconi anemia, due to receive a stem cell transplant.

V usage is TRBV3-1 and J usage is TRBJ2-3; D call uncertain. Trimming pared 0 bases from V and 7 bases from J, leaving 17 bases between. The CDR3 covers 16 residues. Germline lookup yields CDR1 LGHDT and CDR2 YNNKEL (reference sequence). CDR3 residues: CASSQEGHRTDYTQYF. The DNA for the CDR3 is TGTGCCAGCAGCCAAGAAGGCCACCGTACAGACTATACGCAGTATTTT.

There are a few counts of this clonotype. This rearrangement joins TRBV14 to TRBJ2-3; D is uncertain. In germline, CDR1 is SGHDN, CDR2 FVKESK. Between the trimmed V and J ends, which lost 1 base and 6 bases, there was a span of 14 bases. The CDR3 length is 15 residues. This chain's CDR3 is CASSQGTPSVDTQYF. The CDR3 DNA reads TGTGCCAGCAGCCAAGGGACCCCCTCGGTGGATACGCAGTATTTT.

This clonotype was seen more than once but under ten times. The gene calls are TRBV7-9 and TRBJ2-1; 8 nucleotides align to TRBD2. The junction had 7 bases not matched to a gene; V was cut back by 2 bases and J by 13 bases. This CDR3 is 13 amino acids long. Germline values: CDR1 SEHNR, CDR2 FQNEAQ (reference sequence). The CDR3 is CASSLISGTLQFF. For the CDR3, the DNA is TGTGCCAGCAGCTTAATTAGCGGGACCCTCCAGTTCTTC.

The J gene is TRBJ2-1, the V gene TRBV4-1; no definite D call. Germline assignment: CDR1 MGHRA and CDR2 YSYEKL. This CDR3 has 13 amino acids. Trimming took off 4 bases at V and 5 bases at J, with 9 bases between the two ends. The CDR3 sequence is CASSLSRNNEQFF. CDR3 sequence (DNA): TGCGCCAGCAGCCTTTCAAGGAACAATGAGCAGTTCTTC.

This sequence joins TRBV29-1 and TRBJ1-1; weak D call: TRBD1 (6 bases). V lost 3 bases to trimming and J lost 4 bases, with 12 bases between them. CDR1 is SQVTM, CDR2 ANQGSEA, per germline. The CDR3 length is 13 residues. The CDR3 DNA is TGCAGCGTTGAGGCTGGCAGGGGCACTGAAGCTTTCTTT. As protein: CSVEAGRGTEAFF.

In DNA form, the CDR3 reads TGTGCCAGCAGTTTATTCCGGGAGGGGCTCTACGAGCAGTACTTC. It specifies CASSLFREGLYEQYF. The chain uses TRBV28 and TRBJ2-7, with TRBD2 matching 8 bases. The CDR3 is 15 residues long. Per the germline V gene, CDR1 is MDHEN and CDR2 is SYDVKM. V dropped 1 base and J dropped 3; count of bases not matched to a gene: 5.

The gene calls are TRBV5-1 and TRBJ2-1, with D perhaps matching TRBD2 (5 bases). V lost 7 bases, J lost 6 bases, and 20 bases lay in between. The CDR3 runs 15 residues. The V gene's germline CDR1 is SGHRS and CDR2 YFSETQ. CDR3 region: CASGTGSLRGNEQFF. In nucleotides, the CDR3 is TGCGCCAGCGGTACCGGGTCCCTCCGGGGCAATGAGCAGTTCTTC.